What follows describes a single T cell receptor (beta chain). The method was immunoSEQ multiplex PCR; TCRdb's version includes in-frame clones alone and lacks a portion of them. The table has 15,000 to 17,000 clones, 70% to 90% seen once. This record comes from a study of technical replicates of blood from a few donors. The trim removed 7 bases at V and 5 bases at J, leaving 6 bases unmatched. Germline V lookup: CDR1 SQVTM, CDR2 ANQGSEA. The CDR3 loop spans 13 amino acids. The sample was PBMCs. This TCR came from a human donor in good health. This rearrangement joins TRBV29-1 to TRBJ1-5; the match to TRBD1 covers 9 bases. CDR3 in amino acids: CSAGQGVDQPQHF. DNA for the CDR3: TGCAGCGCGGGACAGGGAGTAGATCAGCCCCAGCATTTT.